This record looks at one T cell receptor beta chain sequence and its context. Antigen: not known. These data originate in a study of post-analysis software for immune sequencing data. Overall study: Courses of disease covered relapsing-remitting, secondary progressive and progressive-relapsing multiple sclerosis. Study-level findings and limits: Patients used a few TRBV segments, including TRBV5-6, TRBV5-1 and TRBV20-1, more often than controls. When compared against controls, multiple sclerosis patients showed significantly lower normalized Chao1 diversity. Those samples that were prepared in the same batch co-clustered strongly by F measure.

The CDR3 is 14 amino acids. With 0 bases removed from V and 5 bases from J, the gap between germline ends came to 11 bases. Germline CDR1 and CDR2: SGHRS and YFSETQ. TCR beta libraries were prepared from cDNA with unique molecular identifiers. T cells numbering roughly 1 to 10 million yielded cDNA molecules that totaled about 500,000. TCRdb re-analysed the PCR reads in MiXCR, keeping a single row per CDR3 protein. The sample consists of approximately 150,000 distinct CDR3 sequences, 30% of them appearing once. The origin of this receptor is a girl aged 5-17 years with multiple sclerosis. The sequenced sample consisted of blood. The rearrangement joins TRBV5-1 to TRBJ2-5; D unclear. The CDR3 sequence is CASSLARRHETQYF. The CDR3 nucleotides read TGCGCCAGCAGCTTGGCTCGCAGACACGAGACCCAGTACTTC.